This paragraph covers one TCR beta chain sequence. The target of this receptor is not known. Per-nucleotide qualities are absent, and no much larger clonotype sits a single base away. The method was the immunoSEQ multiplex PCR assay. Rearranged TCR beta chain sequences were amplified using the hsTCRB Kit according to the manufacturer's protocol. An Illumina MiSeq was used to sequence the TCRB libraries. Processing in the source paper ran as follows. The kit vendor's proprietary platform handled demultiplexing, trimming and gene mapping. TCRdb mirrors the immuneACCESS table, restricted to in-frame sequences. Some clones are absent from its copies; in checked studies, under half trace to an unresolved V gene, and the reason for the others is unknown. The V and J calls and clone size were taken over from that table, and D and trimming were inferred from the DNA. Across this sample there are 42,000 or so clones, with roughly four fifths seen only once. Approximately 4.8% of the sample is taken by the ten largest.

This sample was taken from a study of a mutant IDH1 vaccine in newly diagnosed glioma (dated by TCRdb to 2020 to 2022). Looking at the study overall: Vaccination began 4-6 weeks after radiotherapy alone, or alongside temozolomide cycles in the chemotherapy-containing groups. The week-35 safety follow-up took place at visit V12, and the week-47 end of study took place at visit V13. Before enrollment, most patients had been given radiochemotherapy with temozolomide as standard therapy, while the rest had received either radiotherapy alone or temozolomide alone. Peripheral blood samples were drawn at six visits, namely V03 (baseline), V05, V07, V10, V12 and V13. The approximately 30 treated patients were around 62% male and around 38% female, with a mean age of approximately 38 years. For exploratory analyses, longitudinal TCRB deep sequencing was carried out in 25 treated patients wherever samples were available.

In the paper's terms, the time point label means: week 35, safety follow-up. Every vaccine dose consisted of 300 ug of a 20-mer mutant IDH1 peptide in Montanide, administered subcutaneously together with topical imiquimod. Across visits V03 through V10, patients got a total of eight vaccinations, given in weeks 1, 3, 5, 7, 11, 15, 19 and 23. Donors had newly diagnosed WHO grade 3 or 4 IDH1-mutant astrocytomas with loss of nuclear ATRX. The samples were drawn from NOA16, a multicentre, single-arm, open-label phase I trial in Germany that tested a mutant IDH1 peptide vaccine in humans for the first time. Genomic DNA for TCRB sequencing was extracted from EDTA blood using the DNeasy Blood and Tissue Kit. Study-wide findings and limitations: Selection of PBMC samples for TCRB deep sequencing was based on availability. According to the authors, sample limitations meant that analyses of patient blood samples could not be reproduced. Across multiple MHC alleles, vaccine-induced immune responses were seen in approximately 93% of patients. No apparent relationship was observed between pseudoprogression and alterations in the top peripheral T cell clonotypes detected by TCRB sequencing.

CDR1 and CDR2, per the germline V gene, are MNHEY and SVGAGI. There are 13 amino acids in the CDR3, from cysteine to phenylalanine inclusive. Solely the CDR3 DNA is kept, with 39 bases framed from the first base. V and J lose 6 bases and 9 bases, and a span of 15 bases separates them. The material was PBMCs, obtained from a glioma patient whose treatment included an IDH1 peptide vaccine. In this chain, TRBV6-5 is recombined with TRBJ1-5; no D segment can be confidently identified. This TCR was sampled from a woman in her 50s with glioma. The nucleotide sequence reads TGTGCCAGCAGGTGGCAGGACGGAGCGCCCCAGCATTTT. It translates to CASRWQDGAPQHF.